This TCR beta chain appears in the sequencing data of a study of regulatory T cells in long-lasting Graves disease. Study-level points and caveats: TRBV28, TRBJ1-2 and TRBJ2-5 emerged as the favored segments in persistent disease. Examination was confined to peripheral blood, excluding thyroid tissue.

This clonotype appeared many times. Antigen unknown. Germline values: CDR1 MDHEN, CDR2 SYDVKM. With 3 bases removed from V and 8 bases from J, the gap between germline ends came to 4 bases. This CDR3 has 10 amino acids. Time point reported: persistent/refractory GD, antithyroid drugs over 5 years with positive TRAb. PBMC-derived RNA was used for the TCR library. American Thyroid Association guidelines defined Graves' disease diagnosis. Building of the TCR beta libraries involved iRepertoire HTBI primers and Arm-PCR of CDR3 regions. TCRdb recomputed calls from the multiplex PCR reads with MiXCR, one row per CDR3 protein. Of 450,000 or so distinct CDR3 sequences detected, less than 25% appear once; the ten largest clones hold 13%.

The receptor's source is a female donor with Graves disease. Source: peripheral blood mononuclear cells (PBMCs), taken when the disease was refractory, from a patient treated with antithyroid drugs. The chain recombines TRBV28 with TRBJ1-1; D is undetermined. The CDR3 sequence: CASSLHEAFF. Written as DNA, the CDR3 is TGTGCCAGCAGTTTGCACGAAGCTTTCTTT.